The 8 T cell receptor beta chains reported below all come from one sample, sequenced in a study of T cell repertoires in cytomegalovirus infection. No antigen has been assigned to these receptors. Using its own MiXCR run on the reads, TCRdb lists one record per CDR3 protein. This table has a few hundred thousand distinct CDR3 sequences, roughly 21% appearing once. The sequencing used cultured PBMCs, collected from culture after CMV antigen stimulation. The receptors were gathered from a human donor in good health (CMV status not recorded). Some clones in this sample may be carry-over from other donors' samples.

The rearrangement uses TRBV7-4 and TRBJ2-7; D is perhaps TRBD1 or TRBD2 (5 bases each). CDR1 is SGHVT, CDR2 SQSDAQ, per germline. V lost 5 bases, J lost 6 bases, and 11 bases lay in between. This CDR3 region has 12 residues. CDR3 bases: TGTGCCAGCAGCCAGGGACCGGGCGAGCAGTACTTC. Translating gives CASSQGPGEQYF.

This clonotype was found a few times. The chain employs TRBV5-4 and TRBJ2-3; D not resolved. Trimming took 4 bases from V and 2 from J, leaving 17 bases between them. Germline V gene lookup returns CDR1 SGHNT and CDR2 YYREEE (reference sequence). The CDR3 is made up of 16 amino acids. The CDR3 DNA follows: TGTGCCAGCAGCCCGAGGCCCCACCGAGACACAGATACGCAGTATTTT. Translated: CASSPRPHRDTDTQYF.

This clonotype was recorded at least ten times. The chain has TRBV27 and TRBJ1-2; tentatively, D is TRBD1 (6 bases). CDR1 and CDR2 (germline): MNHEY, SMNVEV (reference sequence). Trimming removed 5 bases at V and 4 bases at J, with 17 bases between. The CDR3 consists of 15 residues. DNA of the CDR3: TGTGCCAGCAGTCCACGGGCAGGGGATCCCTATGGCTACACCTTC. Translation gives CASSPRAGDPYGYTF.

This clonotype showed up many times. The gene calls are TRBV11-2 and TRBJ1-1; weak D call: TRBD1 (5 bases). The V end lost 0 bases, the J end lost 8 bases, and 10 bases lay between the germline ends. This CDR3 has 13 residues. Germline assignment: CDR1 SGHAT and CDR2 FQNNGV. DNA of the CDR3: TGTGCCAGCAGCTTAGATAGGGACGCGGAAGCTTTCTTT. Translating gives CASSLDRDAEAFF.

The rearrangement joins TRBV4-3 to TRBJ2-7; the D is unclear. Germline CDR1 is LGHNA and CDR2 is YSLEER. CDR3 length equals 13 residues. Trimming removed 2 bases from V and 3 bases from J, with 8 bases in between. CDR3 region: CASSQIILYEQYF. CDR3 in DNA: TGCGCCAGCAGCCAAATTATCCTCTACGAGCAGTACTTC.

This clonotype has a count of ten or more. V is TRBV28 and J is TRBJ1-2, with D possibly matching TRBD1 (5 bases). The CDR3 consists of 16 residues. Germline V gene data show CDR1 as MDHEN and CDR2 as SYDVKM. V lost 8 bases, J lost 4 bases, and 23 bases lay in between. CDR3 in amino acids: CASVTYGTLVGYGYTF. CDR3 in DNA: TGTGCCAGCGTCACCTACGGGACGTTGGTAGGCTATGGCTACACCTTC.

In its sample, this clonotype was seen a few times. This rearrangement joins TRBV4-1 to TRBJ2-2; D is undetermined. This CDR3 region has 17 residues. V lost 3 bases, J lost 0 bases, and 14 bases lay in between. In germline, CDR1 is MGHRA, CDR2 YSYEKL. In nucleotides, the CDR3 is TGCGCCAGCAGCCACCCCCGTACTGACGCGAACACCGGGGAGCTGTTTTTT. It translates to CASSHPRTDANTGELFF.

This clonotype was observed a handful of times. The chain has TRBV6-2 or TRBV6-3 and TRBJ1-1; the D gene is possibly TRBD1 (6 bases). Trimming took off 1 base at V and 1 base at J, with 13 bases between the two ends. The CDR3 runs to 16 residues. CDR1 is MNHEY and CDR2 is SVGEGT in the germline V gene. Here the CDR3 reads CASSYLGATTNTEAFF. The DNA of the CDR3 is TGTGCCAGCAGTTACTTGGGGGCAACTACGAACACTGAAGCTTTCTTT.